Below are 9 T cell receptor beta chains sequenced from a single sample in a study of blood T cell repertoires in COVID-19. The repertoire was sequenced with immunoSEQ multiplex PCR; TCRdb's copy has only in-frame clones and lacks some. The table includes under 75,000 clones, roughly 90% detected once. The source material was peripheral blood. These receptors all come from a man in his 60s with active COVID-19.

On this clone itself: Germline and junction disagree at one end, which may indicate a read error. The rearrangement joins TRBV6-1 to TRBJ1-1; possibly TRBD1 for D (6 bases). The CDR3 is 10 residues long. Per the germline V gene, CDR1 is MNHNS and CDR2 is SASEGT. The CDR3 loop is CASSEGRGAF. CDR3 coding DNA: TGTGCCAGCAGTGAAGGCAGGGGCGCATTT.

The J gene is TRBJ1-2, the V gene TRBV6-6; possible D gene TRBD1, 6 bases. This CDR3 has 14 amino acids. V dropped 2 bases and J dropped 8 bases, with 15 bases sitting between them. Germline assignment: CDR1 MNHNY and CDR2 SVGAGI (reference sequence). Here the CDR3 DNA reads TGTGCCAGCAGTTACCCTACAGGGAGAGAAGGCTACACCTTC. It encodes CASSYPTGREGYTF.

The CDR3 loop is CASSPATGVGTEAFF. The CDR3 nucleotides read TGTGCCAGCAGCCCAGCTACAGGGGTGGGCACTGAAGCTTTCTTT. The V gene is TRBV13, the J gene TRBJ1-1, with TRBD1 identical over 7 bases. From germline, CDR1 is PRHDT and CDR2 FYEKMQ (reference sequence). The CDR3 length is 15 residues. V was pared by 5 bases and J by 4 bases, with 10 bases of the junction left unmatched.

The rearrangement links TRBV6-5 to TRBJ2-3, with a weak D call TRBD1 (6 bases). Germline-derived CDR1 and CDR2 are MNHEY and SVGAGI. The CDR3 loop spans 15 amino acids. V was cut by 4 bases and J by 4 bases, with 15 bases left in between. This CDR3 is CASSSPSNRADTQYF. CDR3 bases: TGTGCCAGCAGTTCACCCTCCAACAGGGCAGATACGCAGTATTTT.

V and J are TRBV29-1 and TRBJ2-3, with 7 positions matching TRBD2. Germline CDR1 reads SQVTM; CDR2 reads ANQGSEA. CDR3 length equals 17 residues. After removal of 4 bases from V and 3 bases from J, the junction contained 16 bases not matched to a gene. The CDR3 DNA sequence: TGCAGCGTTGTGGGGGGGGACCGGGGCACACGGACAGATACGCAGTATTTT. Its protein is CSVVGGDRGTRTDTQYF.

This sequence joins TRBV12-3 or TRBV12-4 and TRBJ2-7; D not resolved. The CDR3 is 13 residues long. The ends were cut back, 6 bases at V and 1 base at J, with 10 bases in the middle. The CDR3 sequence is CASSPLMSYEQYF. DNA of the CDR3: TGTGCCAGCAGCCCACTAATGTCCTACGAGCAGTACTTC.

The chain is built from TRBV28 and TRBJ1-1; D unresolved. Trimming took 8 bases from V and 1 from J, leaving 11 bases between them. There are 13 residues in the CDR3. Germline V gives CDR1 MDHEN, CDR2 SYDVKM. DNA of the CDR3: TGTGCCAGCTCTGGCAGAACGAACACTGAAGCTTTCTTT. It specifies CASSGRTNTEAFF.

This chain links TRBV9 with TRBJ2-3; D is ambiguous. The CDR3 sequence is 15 residues long. Germline V gives CDR1 SGDLS, CDR2 YYNGEE. V was trimmed by 1 base and J by 0 bases, leaving 9 bases between them. CDR3 amino acids: CASSVLGSSTDTQYF. The CDR3 nucleotides are TGTGCCAGCAGCGTACTGGGCTCTAGCACAGATACGCAGTATTTT.

The table lists this clone with a count of one. The chain links TRBV28 to TRBJ2-4, with 11 bases lining up with TRBD2. The CDR3 length is 14 residues. Trimming removed 5 bases from V and 16 bases from J; junction bases left unmatched: 13. The V gene's germline CDR1 is MDHEN and CDR2 SYDVKM. CDR3 DNA sequence: TGTGCCAGCAGTGAAAGACTAGCGGGGACGGGTTGCTACTTC. It specifies CASSERLAGTGCYF.